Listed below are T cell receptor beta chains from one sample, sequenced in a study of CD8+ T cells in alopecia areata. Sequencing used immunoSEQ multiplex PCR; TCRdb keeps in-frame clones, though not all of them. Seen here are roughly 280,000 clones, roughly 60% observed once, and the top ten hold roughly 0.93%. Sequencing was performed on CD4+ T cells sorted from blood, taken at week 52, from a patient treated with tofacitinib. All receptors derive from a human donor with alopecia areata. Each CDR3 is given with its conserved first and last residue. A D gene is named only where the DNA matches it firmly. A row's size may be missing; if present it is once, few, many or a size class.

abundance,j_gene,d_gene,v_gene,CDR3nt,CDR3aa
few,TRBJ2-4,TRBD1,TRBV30,TGTGCCTGGAAGGGGGCTAGCAGAGCCAAAAACATTCAGTACTTC,CAWKGASRAKNIQYF
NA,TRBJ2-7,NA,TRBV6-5,TGTGCCAGCAGTGGACACCGATTGCCCTACGAGCAGTACTTC,CASSGHRLPYEQYF
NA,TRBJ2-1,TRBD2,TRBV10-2,TGCGCCAGCAGGGCTCCGTGGCTAGCGGGGCGGGGTGAGCAGTTCTTC,CASRAPWLAGRGEQFF
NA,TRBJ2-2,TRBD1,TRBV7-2,TGTGCCAGCAGCTTGGACAGGGGGCGCGACGGGGAGCTGTTTTTT,CASSLDRGRDGELFF
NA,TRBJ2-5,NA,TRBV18,TGTGCCAGCTCACCTCCATCCCTGTCGGAGACCCAGTACTTC,CASSPPSLSETQYF
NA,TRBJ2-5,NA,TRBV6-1,TGTGCCAGCAGTGAATTACAATCACTATTCGATCCTTACTTC,CASSELQSLFDPYF
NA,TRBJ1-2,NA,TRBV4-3,TGCGCCAGCAGCCAAGGACAGTTCTATGGCTACACCTTC,CASSQGQFYGYTF
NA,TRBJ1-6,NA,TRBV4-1,TGCGCCAGCAGCCAAGGAGGAGGGGGATTATTAGGTAATTCACCCCTCCACTTT,CASSQGGGGLLGNSPLHF
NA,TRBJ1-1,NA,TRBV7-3,TGTGCCAGCAGCTCACGTGGGGGGACTGAAGCTTTCTTT,CASSSRGGTEAFF
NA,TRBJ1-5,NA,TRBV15,TGTGCCACCAGCTTAAGTGGCGGGGGTGGCGGTCTTCAGCCCCAGCATTTT,CATSLSGGGGGLQPQHF
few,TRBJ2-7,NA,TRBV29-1,TGCAGCGTTGTGTCCTCCTACGAGCAGTACTTC,CSVVSSYEQYF
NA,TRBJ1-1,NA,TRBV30,TGTGCCTGCGGCATTGGCACTGAAGCTTTCTTT,CACGIGTEAFF
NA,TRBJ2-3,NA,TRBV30,TGTGCCCAAGATACAGGGTCGGATACGCAGTATTTT,CAQDTGSDTQYF
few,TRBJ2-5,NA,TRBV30,TGTGCCTGGCTGCCTAGCGCACAAGAGACCCAGTACTTC,CAWLPSAQETQYF
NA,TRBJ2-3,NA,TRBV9,TGTGCCAGCAGCGGTGTAGCCCCCACAGATACGCAGTATTTT,CASSGVAPTDTQYF
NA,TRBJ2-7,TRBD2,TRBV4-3,TGCGCCAGCAGCCGAGAGAGGACTAGCGTACCCTACGAGCAGTACTTC,CASSRERTSVPYEQYF
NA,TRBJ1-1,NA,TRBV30,TGTGCCTGGAGTGTAGACCAGAACACTGAAGCTTTCTTT,CAWSVDQNTEAFF
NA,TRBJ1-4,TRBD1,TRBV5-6,TGTGCCAGCAGCTTAGGCAGGGGGACTGAAAAACTGTTTTTT,CASSLGRGTEKLFF
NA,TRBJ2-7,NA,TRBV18,TGTGCCAGCTCACCACCGCGCAGTACCTACGAGCAGTACTTC,CASSPPRSTYEQYF
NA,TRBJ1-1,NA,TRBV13,TGTGCCAGCAGCCCTGGACACCCGGGAGAAGCTTTCTTT,CASSPGHPGEAFF
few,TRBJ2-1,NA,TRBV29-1,TGCAGCGGTCAGGGCCATAGCTCCTACAATGAGCAGTTCTTC,CSGQGHSSYNEQFF
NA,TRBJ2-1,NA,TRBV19,TGTGCCAGTAGTTCGACCTCGCTGAATGAGCAGTTCTTC,CASSSTSLNEQFF
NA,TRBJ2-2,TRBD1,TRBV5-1,TGCGCCAGCTTCCGGACAGGGGCCACCGGGGAGCTGTTTTTT,CASFRTGATGELFF
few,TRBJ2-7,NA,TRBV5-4,TGTGCCAGCAGCTTGGACGGTTACGAGCAGTACTTC,CASSLDGYEQYF
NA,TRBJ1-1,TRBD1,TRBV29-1,TGCAGCGTGGGACAGGACACTGAAGCTTTCTTT,CSVGQDTEAFF
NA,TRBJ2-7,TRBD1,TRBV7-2,TGTGCCAGCAGCTCCGCCGGGACAGGGAGCTACGAGCAGTACTTC,CASSSAGTGSYEQYF
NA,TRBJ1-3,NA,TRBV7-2,TGTGCCAGCAGCCTAGGCCTTGACACCATATATTTT,CASSLGLDTIYF
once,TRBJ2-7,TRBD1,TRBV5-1,TGCGCCAGCAGCACGACAGGGTCCTACGAGCAGTACTTC,CASSTTGSYEQYF
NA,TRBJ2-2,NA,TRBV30,TGTGCCTGGAGTGGACAATGGGAGGGGGAGCTGTTTTTT,CAWSGQWEGELFF
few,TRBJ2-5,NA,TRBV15,TGTGCCACCAGAGGGGCGGCGGAGACCCAGTACTTC,CATRGAAETQYF
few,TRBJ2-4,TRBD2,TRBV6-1,TGTGCCAGCAGTGGATCGCGGGAGTCTTTGAAAAACATTCAGTACTTC,CASSGSRESLKNIQYF
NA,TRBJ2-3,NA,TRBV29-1,TGCAGCGCCCTCAGTGGAGCGGATACGCAGTATTTT,CSALSGADTQYF
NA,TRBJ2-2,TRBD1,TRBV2,TGTGCCAGCAGCCGGGACAGGGGGCACGGGGAGCTGTTTTTT,CASSRDRGHGELFF
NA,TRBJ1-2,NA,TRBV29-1,TGCAGCGTCGACGGGGCAGCCACTACTAACTATGGCTACACCTTC,CSVDGAATTNYGYTF
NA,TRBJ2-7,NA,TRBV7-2,TGTGCCAGCAGCGAGAAGCCCTACGAGCAGTACTTC,CASSEKPYEQYF
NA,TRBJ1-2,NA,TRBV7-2,TGTGCCAGCAGAGGAGTTAACTATGGCTACACCTTC,CASRGVNYGYTF
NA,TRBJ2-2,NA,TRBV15,TGTGCCACTGAAGAAAACACCGGGGAGCTGTTTTTT,CATEENTGELFF
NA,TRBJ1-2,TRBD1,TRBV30,TGTGCCTCAGGCCGGGGACAGGGCTATGGCTACACCTTC,CASGRGQGYGYTF
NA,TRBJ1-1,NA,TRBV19,TGTGCCAGTCTGCGGGGGCCGGGGAACACTGAAGCTTTCTTT,CASLRGPGNTEAFF
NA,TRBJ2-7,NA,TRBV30,TGTGCCTGGAGTCTTACCTACGAGCAGTACTTC,CAWSLTYEQYF
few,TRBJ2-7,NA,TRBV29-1,TGCAGCGGAACGGACAGTGGCTACGAGCAGTACTTC,CSGTDSGYEQYF
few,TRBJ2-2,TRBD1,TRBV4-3,TGCGCCAGCAGCCTCGGCCGGGACAGGGGTACCGGGGAGCTGTTTTTT,CASSLGRDRGTGELFF
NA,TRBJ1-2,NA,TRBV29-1,TGCAGCGTAAGACAGGCGGTTGGCTACACCTTC,CSVRQAVGYTF
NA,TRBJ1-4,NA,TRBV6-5,TGTGCCAGCAGAACAGGGAATGAAAAACTGTTTTTT,CASRTGNEKLFF
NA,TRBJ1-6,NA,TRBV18,TGTGCCAGCTCACCAGGACCGGGGAATTCACCCCTCCACTTT,CASSPGPGNSPLHF